The sequence of this TCR beta chain was determined in a study of blood T cell repertoires in COVID-19. Across the study: The United States, Italy and Spain supplied acute and convalescent COVID-19 samples. PBMCs, B-cell-depleted T cells, or T cells provided the cDNA or gDNA that made up the material.

In the authors' methods: How many nucleated cells were present was estimated from reference gene primer amplification. TCRdb keeps only in-frame clones here, not all; method: immunoSEQ multiplex PCR. For V, J and clone size, that table is used; D and trimming come from the DNA. In the table there are roughly 200,000 clones, around four fifths of which are singletons. Trimming removed 5 bases from V and 4 bases from J, with 11 bases in between. Germline CDR1 is MDHEN and CDR2 is SYDVKM. This CDR3 region has 13 residues. The receptor's source is an elderly woman with active or convalescent COVID-19. Sequencing input: peripheral blood. The chain has TRBV28 and TRBJ2-5, with D perhaps matching TRBD2 (5 bases). CDR3 DNA: TGTGCCAGCAGTCTTGGAGGTCGAGAGACCCAGTACTTC. Protein: CASSLGGRETQYF.